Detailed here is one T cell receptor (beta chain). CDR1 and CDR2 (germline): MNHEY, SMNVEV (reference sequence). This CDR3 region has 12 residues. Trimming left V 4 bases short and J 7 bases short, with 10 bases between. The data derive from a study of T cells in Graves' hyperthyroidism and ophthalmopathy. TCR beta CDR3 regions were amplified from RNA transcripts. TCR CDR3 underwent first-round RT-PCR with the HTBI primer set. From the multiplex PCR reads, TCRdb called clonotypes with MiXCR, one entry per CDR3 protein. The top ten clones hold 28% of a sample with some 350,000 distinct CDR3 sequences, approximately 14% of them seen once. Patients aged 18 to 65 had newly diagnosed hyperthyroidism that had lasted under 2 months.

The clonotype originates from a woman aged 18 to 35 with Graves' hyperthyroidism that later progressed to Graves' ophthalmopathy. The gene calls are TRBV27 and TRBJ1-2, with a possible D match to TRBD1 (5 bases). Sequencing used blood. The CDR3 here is CASSSGGGGYTF. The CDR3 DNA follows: TGTGCCAGCAGTTCCGGGGGGGGTGGCTACACCTTC.